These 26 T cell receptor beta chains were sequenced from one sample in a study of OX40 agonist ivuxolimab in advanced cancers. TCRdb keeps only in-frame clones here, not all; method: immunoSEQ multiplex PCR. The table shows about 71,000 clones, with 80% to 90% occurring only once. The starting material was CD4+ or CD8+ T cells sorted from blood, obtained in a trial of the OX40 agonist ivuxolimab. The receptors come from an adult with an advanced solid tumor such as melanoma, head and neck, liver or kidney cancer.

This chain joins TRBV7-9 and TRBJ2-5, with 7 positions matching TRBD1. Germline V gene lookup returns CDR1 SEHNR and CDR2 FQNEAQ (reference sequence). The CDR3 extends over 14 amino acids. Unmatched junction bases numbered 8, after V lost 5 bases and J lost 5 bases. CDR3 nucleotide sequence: TGTGCCAGCAGCCCGGGACAGCCTGGGGAGACCCAGTACTTC. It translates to CASSPGQPGETQYF.

CDR3 protein: CASSPPTGSTSGSTDTQYF. DNA for the CDR3: TGTGCCAGCAGCCCCCCCACGGGGTCGACTAGCGGGAGCACAGATACGCAGTATTTT. The V call is TRBV4-2, the J call TRBJ2-3; 10 nucleotides line up with TRBD2. Germline V gene data show CDR1 as LGHNA and CDR2 as YNFKEQ. This CDR3 spans 19 amino acids. V dropped 4 bases and J dropped 0; count of bases not matched to a gene: 13.

The CDR3 DNA reads TGTGCCAGCAGCTTTGGGGGCCGCACAGATACGCAGTATTTT. Amino acid sequence: CASSFGGRTDTQYF. The rearrangement joins TRBV7-3 to TRBJ2-3; D might be TRBD1 (6 bases). The CDR3 totals 14 residues. V lost 3 bases, J lost 1 base, and 8 bases lay in between. CDR1 is SGHTA and CDR2 is FQGTGA in the germline V gene.

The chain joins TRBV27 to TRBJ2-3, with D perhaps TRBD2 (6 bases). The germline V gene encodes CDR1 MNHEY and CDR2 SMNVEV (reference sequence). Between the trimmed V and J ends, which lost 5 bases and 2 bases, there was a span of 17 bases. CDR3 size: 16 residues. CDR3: CASSPYTGSYTDTQYF. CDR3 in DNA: TGTGCCAGCAGTCCCTACACCGGGAGTTACACAGATACGCAGTATTTT.

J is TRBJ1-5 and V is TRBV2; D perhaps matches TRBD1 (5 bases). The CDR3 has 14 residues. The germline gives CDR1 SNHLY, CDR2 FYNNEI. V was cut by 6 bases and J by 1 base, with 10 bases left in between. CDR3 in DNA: TGTGCCAGCAGGGCACAGGTGAGCAATCAGCCCCAGCATTTT. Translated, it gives CASRAQVSNQPQHF.

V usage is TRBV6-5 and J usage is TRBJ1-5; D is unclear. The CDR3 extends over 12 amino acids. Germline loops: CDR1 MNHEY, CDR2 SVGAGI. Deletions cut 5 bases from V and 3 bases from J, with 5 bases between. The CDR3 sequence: CASSTSNQPQHF. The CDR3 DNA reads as TGTGCCAGCAGTACGTCCAATCAGCCCCAGCATTTT.

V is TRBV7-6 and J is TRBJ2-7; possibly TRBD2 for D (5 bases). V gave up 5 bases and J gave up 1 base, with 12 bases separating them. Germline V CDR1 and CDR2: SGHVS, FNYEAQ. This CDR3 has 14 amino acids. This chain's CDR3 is CASSESGRSYEQYF. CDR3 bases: TGTGCCAGCAGCGAAAGCGGACGGTCCTACGAGCAGTACTTC.

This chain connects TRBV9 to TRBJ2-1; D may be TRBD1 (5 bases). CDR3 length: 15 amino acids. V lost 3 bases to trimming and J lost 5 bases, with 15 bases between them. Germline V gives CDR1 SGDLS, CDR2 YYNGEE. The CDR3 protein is CASSDDRAGNNEQFF. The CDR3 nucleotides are TGTGCCAGCAGCGACGATAGGGCAGGGAACAATGAGCAGTTCTTC.

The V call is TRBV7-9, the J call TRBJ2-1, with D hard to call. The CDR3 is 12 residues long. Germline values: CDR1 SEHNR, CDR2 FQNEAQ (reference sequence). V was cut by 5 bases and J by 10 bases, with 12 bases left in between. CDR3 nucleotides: TGTGCCAGCAGCCCAGAGCTCCTAGAGCAGTTCTTC. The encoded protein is CASSPELLEQFF. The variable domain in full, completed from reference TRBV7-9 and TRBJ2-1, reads DTGVSQNPRHKITKRGQNVTFRCDPISEHNRLYWYRQTLGQGPEFLTYFQNEAQLEKSRLLSDRFSAERPKGSFSTLEIQRTEQGDSAMYLCASSPELLEQFFGPGTRLTVL.

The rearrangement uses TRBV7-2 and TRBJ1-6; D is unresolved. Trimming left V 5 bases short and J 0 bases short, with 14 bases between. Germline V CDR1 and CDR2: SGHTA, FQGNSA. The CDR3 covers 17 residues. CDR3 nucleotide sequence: TGTGCCAGCAGCGCAACATGGAGAAGCTCCTATAATTCACCCCTCCACTTT. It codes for CASSATWRSSYNSPLHF.

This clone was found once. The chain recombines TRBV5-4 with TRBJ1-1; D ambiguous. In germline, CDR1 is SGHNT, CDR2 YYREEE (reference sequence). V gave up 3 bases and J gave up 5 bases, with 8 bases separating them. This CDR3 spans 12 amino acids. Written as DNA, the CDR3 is TGTGCCAGCAGCTCCGCGGGTACTGAAGCTTTCTTT. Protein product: CASSSAGTEAFF.

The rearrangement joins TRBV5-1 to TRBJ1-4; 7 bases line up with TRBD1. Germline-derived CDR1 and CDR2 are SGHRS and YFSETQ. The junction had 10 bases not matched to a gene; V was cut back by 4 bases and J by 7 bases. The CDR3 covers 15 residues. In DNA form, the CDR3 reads TGCGCCAGCAGCCTCGGACAGGTCAAGGTTGAAAAACTGTTTTTT. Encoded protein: CASSLGQVKVEKLFF.

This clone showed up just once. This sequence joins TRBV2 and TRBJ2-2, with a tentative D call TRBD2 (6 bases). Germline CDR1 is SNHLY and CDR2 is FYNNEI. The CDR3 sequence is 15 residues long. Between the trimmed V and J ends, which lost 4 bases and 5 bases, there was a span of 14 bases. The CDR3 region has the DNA TGTGCCAGCAGTGGAGGACTGGCGGGGACCGGGGAGCTGTTTTTT. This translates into CASSGGLAGTGELFF.

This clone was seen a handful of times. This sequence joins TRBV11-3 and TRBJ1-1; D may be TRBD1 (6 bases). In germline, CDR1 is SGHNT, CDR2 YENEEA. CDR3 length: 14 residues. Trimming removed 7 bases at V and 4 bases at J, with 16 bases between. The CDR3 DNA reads TGTGCCAGCACCCGGACAGTCGGAGGCACTGAAGCTTTCTTT. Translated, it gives CASTRTVGGTEAFF.

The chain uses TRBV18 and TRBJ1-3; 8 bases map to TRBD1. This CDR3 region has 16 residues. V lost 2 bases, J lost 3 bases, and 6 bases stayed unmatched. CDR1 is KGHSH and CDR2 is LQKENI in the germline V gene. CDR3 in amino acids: CASSPTSGGFGNTIYF. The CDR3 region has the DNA TGTGCCAGCTCACCAACTTCAGGGGGCTTTGGAAACACCATATATTTT.

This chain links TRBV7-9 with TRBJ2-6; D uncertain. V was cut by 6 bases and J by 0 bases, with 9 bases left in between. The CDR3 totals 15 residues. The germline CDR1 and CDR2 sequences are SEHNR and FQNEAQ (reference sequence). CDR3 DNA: TGTGCCAGCAGATATTGGGGCTCTGGGGCCAACGTCCTGACTTTC. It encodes CASRYWGSGANVLTF.

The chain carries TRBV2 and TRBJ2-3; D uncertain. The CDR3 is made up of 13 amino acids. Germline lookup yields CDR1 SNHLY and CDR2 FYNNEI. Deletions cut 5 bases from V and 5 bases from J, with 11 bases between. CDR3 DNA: TGTGCCAGCAGTCGACTGACCCGAGATACGCAGTATTTT. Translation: CASSRLTRDTQYF.

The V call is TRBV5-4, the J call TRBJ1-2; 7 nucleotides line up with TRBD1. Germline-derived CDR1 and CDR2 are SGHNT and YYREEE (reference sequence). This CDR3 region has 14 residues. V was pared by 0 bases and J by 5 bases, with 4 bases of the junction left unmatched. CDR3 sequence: CASSLGEGAYGYTF. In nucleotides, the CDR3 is TGTGCCAGCAGCTTGGGGGAGGGGGCTTATGGCTACACCTTC.

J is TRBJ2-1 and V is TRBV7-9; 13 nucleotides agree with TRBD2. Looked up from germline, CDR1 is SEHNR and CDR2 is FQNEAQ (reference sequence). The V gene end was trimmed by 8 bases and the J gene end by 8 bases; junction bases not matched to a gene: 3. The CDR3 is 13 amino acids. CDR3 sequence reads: CASGTSGTHEQFF. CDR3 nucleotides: TGTGCCAGCGGGACTAGCGGGACACATGAGCAGTTCTTC.

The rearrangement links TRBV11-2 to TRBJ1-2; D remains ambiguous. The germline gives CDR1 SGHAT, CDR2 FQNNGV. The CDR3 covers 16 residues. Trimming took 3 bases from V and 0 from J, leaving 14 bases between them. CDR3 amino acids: CASSFYADASNYGYTF. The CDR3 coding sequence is TGTGCCAGCAGCTTTTACGCGGACGCCTCTAACTATGGCTACACCTTC.

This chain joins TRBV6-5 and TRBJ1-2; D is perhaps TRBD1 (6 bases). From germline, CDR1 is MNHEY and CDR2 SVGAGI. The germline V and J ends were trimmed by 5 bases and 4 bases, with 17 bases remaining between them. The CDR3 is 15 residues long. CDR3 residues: CASSPPDRLGYGYTF. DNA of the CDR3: TGTGCCAGCAGTCCCCCAGACAGGCTCGGCTATGGCTACACCTTC.

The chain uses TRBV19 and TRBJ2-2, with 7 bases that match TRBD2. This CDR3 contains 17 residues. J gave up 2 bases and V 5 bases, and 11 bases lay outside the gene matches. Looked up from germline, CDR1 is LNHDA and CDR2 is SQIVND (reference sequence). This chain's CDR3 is CASSGGSLSFNTGELFF. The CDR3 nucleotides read TGTGCCAGTAGTGGCGGGAGCCTCTCCTTCAACACCGGGGAGCTGTTTTTT.

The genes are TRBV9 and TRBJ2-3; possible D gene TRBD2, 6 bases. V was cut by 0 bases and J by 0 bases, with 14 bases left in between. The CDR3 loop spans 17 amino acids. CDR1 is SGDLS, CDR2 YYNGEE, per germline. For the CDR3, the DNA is TGTGCCAGCAGCGTAGCCCCCCCGGGAGTTAGCACAGATACGCAGTATTTT. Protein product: CASSVAPPGVSTDTQYF.

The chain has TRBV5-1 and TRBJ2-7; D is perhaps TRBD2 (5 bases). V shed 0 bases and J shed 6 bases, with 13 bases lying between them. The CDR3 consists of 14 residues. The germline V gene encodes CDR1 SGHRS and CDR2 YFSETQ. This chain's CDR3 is CASSLAGGRGEQYF. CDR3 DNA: TGCGCCAGCAGCTTGGCCGGTGGACGGGGCGAGCAGTACTTC.

CDR3 DNA sequence: TGTGCCAGCAGTGTTGAAGCGGGGGGTCACAATGAGCAGTTCTTC. Amino acids: CASSVEAGGHNEQFF. J is TRBJ2-1 and V is TRBV2, with TRBD2 matching over 9 bases. This CDR3 is built from 15 residues. Germline CDR1 and CDR2: SNHLY and FYNNEI. J gave up 5 bases and V 4 bases, and 6 bases lay outside the gene matches.

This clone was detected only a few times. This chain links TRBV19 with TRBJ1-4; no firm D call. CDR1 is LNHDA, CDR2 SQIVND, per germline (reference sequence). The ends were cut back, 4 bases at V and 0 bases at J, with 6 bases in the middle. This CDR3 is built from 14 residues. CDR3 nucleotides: TGTGCCAGTAGTAACGGGCCAACTAATGAAAAACTGTTTTTT. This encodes CASSNGPTNEKLFF.